The clone carrying this T cell receptor (beta chain) was seen only a few times. The data were taken from a study of shared clonotypes between healthy human individuals. Investigators spread the genomic DNA of each subset evenly over several immunoSEQ plates. Assay used: immunoSEQ multiplex PCR; TCRdb lists only in-frame clones, some missing. This sample has about 79,000 clones, with over 55% found just once. Trimming cost V 0 bases and J 7 bases, with 13 bases left between them. Germline V gene sequence: CDR1 LGHNA, CDR2 YNFKEQ. The CDR3 has 15 amino acids. The source of this sequence is a man aged 25 to 40 in good health. The sequenced material came from memory CD8+ T cells sorted from blood. The sample's subset: CD45RO+ cells pooled with CCR7-negative TemRA cells. V and J are TRBV4-2 and TRBJ2-4; D is tentatively TRBD1 or TRBD2 (5 bases each). CDR3: CASSQDWDGDNIQYF. The CDR3 DNA reads TGTGCCAGCAGCCAAGATTGGGACGGGGATAACATTCAGTACTTC.